This TCR beta chain was obtained from a study of blood T cells in healthy people across ages. Study-level points and caveats: Diversity estimates drawn from one million T cells were deemed underestimates. Whereas aged donors had fewer naive CD4+ cells, long-lived donors had more of them and higher diversity.

A second PCR of 7 to 11 cycles used a sample-barcoded 5' primer and a J-beta primer mix. Every single cDNA molecule received a tag from a template-switch adaptor with 12 random nucleotides. Every sample produced at least 3 million CDR3-containing paired-end reads. TCRdb re-derived calls from the 5' RACE reads in MiXCR, one entry per CDR3 protein. The sample lists 1,800,000 or so distinct CDR3 sequences; around 40% were seen once. Concerning this clonotype: The antigen is undetermined. The junction does not match germline at one end; this may be a read error.

This TCR was recovered from a human donor in good health. Sequencing was carried out using blood.

The CDR3 DNA sequence: TGCGCCAGCAGCCAAGATACTAGCGGGGATATTCAGAAGACCCTGTACTTC. It translates to CASSQDTSGDIQKTLYF. V usage is TRBV4-3 and J usage is TRBJ2-5, with TRBD2 matching over 10 bases. This CDR3 has 17 residues. Germline loops: CDR1 LGHNA, CDR2 YSLEER.